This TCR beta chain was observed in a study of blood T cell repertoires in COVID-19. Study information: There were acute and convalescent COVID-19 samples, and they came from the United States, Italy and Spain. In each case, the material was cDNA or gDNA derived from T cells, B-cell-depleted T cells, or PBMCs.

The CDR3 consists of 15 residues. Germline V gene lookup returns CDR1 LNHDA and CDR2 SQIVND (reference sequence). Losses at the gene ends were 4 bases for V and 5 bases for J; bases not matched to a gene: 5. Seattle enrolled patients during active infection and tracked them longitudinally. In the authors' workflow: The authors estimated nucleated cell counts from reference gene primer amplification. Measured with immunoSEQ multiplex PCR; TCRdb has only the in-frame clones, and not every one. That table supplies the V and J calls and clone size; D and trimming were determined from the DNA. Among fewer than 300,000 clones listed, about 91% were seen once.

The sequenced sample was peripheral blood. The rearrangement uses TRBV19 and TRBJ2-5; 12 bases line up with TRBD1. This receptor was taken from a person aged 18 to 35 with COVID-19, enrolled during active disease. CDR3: CASSRGQGAGETQYF. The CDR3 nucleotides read TGTGCCAGTAGTAGGGGACAGGGGGCGGGCGAGACCCAGTACTTC.